Below are 28 T cell receptor beta chains sequenced from a single sample in a study of blood T cells in healthy people across ages. Alongside a J-beta primer mix, a sample-barcoded 5' primer served in a second PCR lasting about 7 to 12 cycles. TCRdb called the 5' RACE reads again in MiXCR, with one record for every CDR3 protein. The repertoire consists of hundreds of thousands of distinct CDR3 sequences, with approximately 60% occurring once and the leading ten covering around 25%. Sample: blood. These receptors came from a man aged 35 to 55 in good health.

This clonotype was counted once. This chain connects TRBV18 to TRBJ2-5; 9 bases are a match to TRBD1. The CDR3 spans 15 residues. The trim removed 3 bases at V and 2 bases at J, leaving 4 bases unmatched. CDR1 and CDR2 (germline): KGHSH, LQKENI. The CDR3 sequence is CASSPWDRVQETQYF. For the CDR3, the DNA is TGTGCCAGCTCACCCTGGGACAGGGTACAAGAGACCCAGTACTTC.

The chain carries TRBV20-1 and TRBJ1-2, with D possibly matching TRBD1 (5 bases). The V end lost 6 bases, the J end lost 2 bases, and 19 bases lay between the germline ends. Germline V CDR1 and CDR2: DFQATT, SNEGSKA (reference sequence). The CDR3 contains 15 residues. In DNA form, the CDR3 reads TGCAGTGCCCCCCAGGGTTCCCAAGGAAACTATGGCTACACCTTC. Translating gives CSAPQGSQGNYGYTF.

This chain joins TRBV20-1 and TRBJ2-3; 10 bases match TRBD2. The junction had 13 bases not matched to a gene; V was cut back by 0 bases and J by 4 bases. The CDR3 length is 18 residues. Germline V gene sequence: CDR1 DFQATT, CDR2 SNEGSKA (reference sequence). In nucleotides, the CDR3 is TGCAGTGCTAGAGAAAGCGTTCTAGCGGGAGTTGGGCCAGATACGCAGTATTTT. Protein product: CSARESVLAGVGPDTQYF.

The gene calls are TRBV7-6 and TRBJ2-1, with TRBD2 matching over 12 bases. The CDR3 totals 22 residues. After removal of 0 bases from V and 3 bases from J, the junction contained 18 bases not matched to a gene. In germline, CDR1 is SGHVS, CDR2 FNYEAQ. CDR3: CASSLAIPGLAGTLSVYNEQFF. The CDR3 DNA reads as TGTGCCAGCAGCTTAGCGATCCCGGGACTAGCGGGTACTCTATCGGTCTACAATGAGCAGTTCTTC.

The chain is built from TRBV28 and TRBJ2-4; possibly TRBD2 for D (5 bases). The J call could be wrong; TRBJ2-7 is a better fit for the DNA end. Per the germline V gene, CDR1 is MDHEN and CDR2 is SYDVKM. The CDR3 covers 12 residues. The CDR3: CASSSLGAEQYF. CDR3 coding DNA: TGTGCCAGCAGTTCTTTGGGAGCCGAGCAGTACTTC.

As DNA, the CDR3 is TGCAGTTGCCTAGCGGGGAGGGCTGTATTTAACAATGAGCAGTTCTTC. Translated, it gives CSCLAGRAVFNNEQFF. The chain uses TRBV20-1 and TRBJ2-1; TRBD2 agrees at 9 bases. This CDR3 has 16 residues. The germline CDR1 and CDR2 sequences are DFQATT and SNEGSKA (reference sequence). With 8 bases clipped from V and 5 bases from J, the junction kept 16 bases outside the gene matches.

This chain connects TRBV20-1 to TRBJ1-5; possibly TRBD1 for D (5 bases). V lost 6 bases, J lost 3 bases, and 21 bases lay in between. Germline loops: CDR1 DFQATT, CDR2 SNEGSKA (reference sequence). The CDR3 has 16 residues. This CDR3 reads CSAVTPSGGSNQPQHF. CDR3 sequence (DNA): TGCAGTGCCGTTACCCCCAGTGGGGGGTCCAATCAGCCCCAGCATTTT.

The chain carries TRBV9 and TRBJ2-1, with 8 bases identical to TRBD2. J lost 7 bases, V lost 3 bases, and 12 bases had no gene match. CDR3 length equals 16 residues. Germline CDR1 SGDLS, CDR2 YYNGEE. In nucleotides, the CDR3 is TGTGCCAGCAGCGGGGGGGGACTAGTCAGGCGAAATGAGCAGTTCTTC. It codes for CASSGGGLVRRNEQFF. The whole variable domain, filled in from reference TRBV9 and TRBJ2-1, reads DSGVTQTPKHLITATGQRVTLRCSPRSGDLSVYWYQQSLDQGLQFLIQYYNGEERAKGNILERFSAQQFPDLHSELNLSSLELGDSALYFCASSGGGLVRRNEQFFGPGTRLTVL.

This clonotype has a single count. The chain couples TRBV5-1 to TRBJ2-7; D could derive from TRBD1 or TRBD2 (5 bases each). The J call may not be correct, given that the DNA end is closer to TRBJ2-5. From germline, CDR1 is SGHRS and CDR2 YFSETQ. This CDR3 is 15 amino acids long. The CDR3, as DNA: TGCGCCAGCAGCAATCGGGACCGCAAGGTTGGGACCCAGTACTTC. Translated, it gives CASSNRDRKVGTQYF.

This clonotype turned up a few times. The rearrangement links TRBV20-1 to TRBJ1-2, with 7 bases identical to TRBD1. Trimming at V came to 4 bases and at J to 8 bases, leaving 7 bases not matched to a gene. Germline assignment: CDR1 DFQATT and CDR2 SNEGSKA (reference sequence). This CDR3 has 12 residues. The CDR3 here is CSAIRRGQGYTF. CDR3 sequence (DNA): TGCAGTGCTATTCGGAGGGGGCAGGGCTACACCTTC.

The chain recombines TRBV25-1 with TRBJ1-6; D uncertain. The CDR3 length is 15 residues. Trimming pared 3 bases from V and 0 bases from J, leaving 6 bases between. CDR1 and CDR2 from the germline V gene are MGHDK and SYGVNS. CDR3 DNA: TGTGCCAGCAGTGATATAGGCTCCTATAATTCACCCCTCCACTTT. Its translation: CASSDIGSYNSPLHF.

The chain joins TRBV7-2 to TRBJ2-1; 12 nucleotides align to TRBD1. With V trimmed by 3 bases and J by 10 bases, 13 bases remained unmatched. The CDR3 runs 17 residues. Germline V CDR1 and CDR2: SGHTA, FQGNSA. Here the CDR3 reads CASSFWVSGQGAREQFF. The CDR3 bases are TGTGCCAGCAGCTTTTGGGTATCGGGACAGGGGGCCCGGGAGCAGTTCTTC.

This sequence joins TRBV20-1 and TRBJ2-1; the D gene is possibly TRBD2 (6 bases). V dropped 3 bases and J dropped 3 bases, with 15 bases sitting between them. Germline CDR1 reads DFQATT; CDR2 reads SNEGSKA (reference sequence). CDR3 size: 15 residues. The CDR3 region has the DNA TGCAGTGCTAGGCCCCTCCGGGAGCTCTACAATGAGCAGTTCTTC. This gives the protein CSARPLRELYNEQFF.

The rearrangement uses TRBV7-3 and TRBJ1-2, with 7 nucleotides matching TRBD1. This CDR3 contains 15 residues. Germline trimming cut 5 bases from V and 6 bases from J; bases unmatched to any gene: 12. Germline V gene lookup returns CDR1 SGHTA and CDR2 FQGTGA. The CDR3 here is CASSPTQDRLNGYTF. The CDR3 bases are TGTGCCAGCAGCCCTACTCAGGACAGGCTGAATGGCTACACCTTC. The complete variable domain, with remaining parts taken from reference TRBV7-3 and TRBJ1-2, reads GAGVSQTPSNKVTEKGKYVELRCDPISGHTALYWYRQSLGQGPEFLIYFQGTGAADDSGLPNDRFFAVRPEGSVSTLKIQRTERGDSAVYLCASSPTQDRLNGYTFGSGTRLTVV.

The chain employs TRBV27 and TRBJ2-2; maybe TRBD2 (6 bases). The CDR3 contains 11 residues. CDR1 MNHEY and CDR2 SMNVEV come from the germline V gene (reference sequence). The CDR3: CASWGAGELFF. In DNA, the CDR3 is TGTGCGTCCTGGGGGGCCGGGGAGCTGTTTTTT.

This clonotype appeared a few times. The chain joins TRBV12-3 or TRBV12-4 to TRBJ2-7; 7 bases are a match to TRBD2. The DNA end is more similar to TRBJ2-5, so the J call may be wrong. This CDR3 is built from 15 residues. The CDR3 nucleotides read TGTGCCAGCAGGCCTCTGGGGCTAGCGGAAGAGACCCAGTACTTC. Protein: CASRPLGLAEETQYF.

The chain employs TRBV10-3 and TRBJ1-6; 7 bases match TRBD1. V shed 5 bases and J 4 bases; nucleotides not matched to a gene: 11. CDR1 is ENHRY and CDR2 is SYGVKD in the germline V gene. The CDR3 is 17 residues long. The CDR3 DNA sequence: TGTGCCATCAGTTCCCAAGACAGGGAAAGGTATAATTCACCCCTCCACTTT. Translating gives CAISSQDRERYNSPLHF.

This rearrangement joins TRBV11-3 to TRBJ2-1; D gene ambiguous. The CDR3 is 9 residues long. From germline, CDR1 is SGHNT and CDR2 YENEEA. V was cut by 8 bases and J by 8 bases, with 4 bases left in between. The CDR3 is CASGDEQFF. The CDR3, as DNA: TGTGCCAGCGGGGATGAGCAGTTCTTC.

The chain is built from TRBV4-1 and TRBJ2-2; the D is unclear. This CDR3 is built from 12 residues. V was cut by 8 bases and J by 1 base, with 5 bases left in between. The germline CDR1 and CDR2 sequences are MGHRA and YSYEKL. CDR3 DNA sequence: TGCGCCAGCGGTAAGAACACCGGGGAGCTGTTTTTT. This codes for CASGKNTGELFF.

This clonotype was seen more than once but under ten times. The chain employs TRBV29-1 and TRBJ2-6, with 7 positions matching TRBD1. In germline, CDR1 is SQVTM, CDR2 ANQGSEA. Trimming removed 6 bases from V and 0 bases from J; junction bases left unmatched: 11. The CDR3 consists of 17 residues. CDR3 bases: TGCAGCGTCCCCTCTGACAGGGATATCTCTGGGGCCAACGTCCTGACTTTC. Translation: CSVPSDRDISGANVLTF. Supplemented by reference TRBV29-1 and TRBJ2-6, the full variable domain reads SAVISQKPSRDICQRGTSLTIQCQVDSQVTMMFWYRQQPGQSLTLIATANQGSEATYESGFVIDKFPISRPNLTFSTLTVSNMSPEDSSIYLCSVPSDRDISGANVLTFGAGSRLTVL.

This chain joins TRBV9 and TRBJ2-7; TRBD1 agrees at 8 bases. Trimming took 3 bases from V and 6 from J; bases not matched to a gene: 11. Germline CDR1 and CDR2: SGDLS and YYNGEE. CDR3 length equals 15 residues. This CDR3 is CASSAATGAEPEQYF. In DNA, the CDR3 is TGTGCCAGCAGCGCCGCGACAGGGGCGGAACCCGAGCAGTACTTC.

This clonotype has only a few counts. The V and J genes are TRBV2 and TRBJ2-4; D ambiguous. Germline V gives CDR1 SNHLY, CDR2 FYNNEI. The CDR3 consists of 15 residues. The germline V and J ends were trimmed by 6 bases and 0 bases, with 12 bases remaining between them. CDR3 loop: CASSEELGAKNIQYF. The DNA of the CDR3 is TGTGCCAGCAGCGAGGAGCTCGGAGCCAAAAACATTCAGTACTTC.

The chain recombines TRBV4-3 with TRBJ2-2, with a weak D call TRBD1 (5 bases). The V and J ends lost 2 bases and 6 bases respectively, with 16 bases between them. CDR3 length: 16 amino acids. The germline V gene encodes CDR1 LGHNA and CDR2 YSLEER. The CDR3 loop reads CASSQIWGSGPGELFF. The CDR3 DNA reads as TGCGCCAGCAGCCAAATCTGGGGCTCTGGGCCCGGGGAGCTGTTTTTT.

The gene calls are TRBV7-9 and TRBJ1-1; 11 bases are a match to TRBD1. After removal of 5 bases from V and 9 bases from J, the junction contained 2 bases not matched to a gene. Germline values: CDR1 SEHNR, CDR2 FQNEAQ (reference sequence). The CDR3 extends over 12 amino acids. In DNA form, the CDR3 reads TGTGCCAGCAGCCGGGACAGGGGGAAAGCTTTCTTT. This translates into CASSRDRGKAFF. Filled out from reference TRBV7-9 and TRBJ1-1, the complete variable domain reads DTGVSQNPRHKITKRGQNVTFRCDPISEHNRLYWYRQTLGQGPEFLTYFQNEAQLEKSRLLSDRFSAERPKGSFSTLEIQRTEQGDSAMYLCASSRDRGKAFFGQGTRLTVV.

CDR3 protein: CASSQFGTGLVNSPLHF. DNA for the CDR3: TGCGCCAGCAGCCAATTTGGGACAGGGCTAGTAAATTCACCCCTCCACTTT. This sequence joins TRBV4-1 and TRBJ1-6, with TRBD1 matching 9 bases. The CDR3 is 17 residues long. Germline CDR1 and CDR2: MGHRA and YSYEKL. J lost 7 bases, V lost 2 bases, and 9 bases had no gene match.

The chain has TRBV15 and TRBJ2-2, with D hard to call. The germline V gene encodes CDR1 LNHNV and CDR2 YYDKDF (reference sequence). The V end was cut by 0 bases, the J end by 3 bases, with 5 bases between. The CDR3 is 14 residues long. The CDR3 DNA reads TGTGCCACCAGCAGAGATGGAGACACCGGGGAGCTGTTTTTT. This translates into CATSRDGDTGELFF.

J is TRBJ2-1 and V is TRBV10-3; D not resolved. Germline V CDR1 and CDR2: ENHRY, SYGVKD. Trimming left V 0 bases short and J 8 bases short, with 20 bases between. The CDR3 totals 17 residues. CDR3 amino acids: CAISESKAIPSLDEQFF. CDR3 nucleotides: TGTGCCATCAGTGAGTCGAAAGCTATCCCCTCTCTCGATGAGCAGTTCTTC.

This chain connects TRBV10-3 to TRBJ2-3; 8 nucleotides agree with TRBD1. This CDR3 has 14 residues. CDR1 and CDR2 (germline): ENHRY, SYGVKD. The J segment lost 4 bases and the V segment lost 5 bases, leaving 5 bases of the junction unmatched. The CDR3 loop reads CAISKDREADTQYF. CDR3 sequence (DNA): TGTGCCATCAGTAAGGACAGGGAGGCAGATACGCAGTATTTT.